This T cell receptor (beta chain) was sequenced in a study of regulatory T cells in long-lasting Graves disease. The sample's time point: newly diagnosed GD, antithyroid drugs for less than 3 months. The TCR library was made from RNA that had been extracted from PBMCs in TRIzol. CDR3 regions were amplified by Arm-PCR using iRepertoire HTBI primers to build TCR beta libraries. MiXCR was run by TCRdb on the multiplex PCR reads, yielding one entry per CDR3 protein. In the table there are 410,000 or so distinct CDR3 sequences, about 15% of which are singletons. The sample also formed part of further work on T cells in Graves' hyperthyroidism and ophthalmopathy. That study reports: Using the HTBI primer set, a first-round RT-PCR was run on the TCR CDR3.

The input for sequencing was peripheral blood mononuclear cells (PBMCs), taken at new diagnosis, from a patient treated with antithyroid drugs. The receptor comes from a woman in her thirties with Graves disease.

The CDR3 region is CASSSLPGLAADTQYF. CDR3 nucleotide sequence: TGTGCCAGCAGCTCCCTTCCGGGACTAGCGGCAGATACGCAGTATTTT. The chain combines TRBV11-2 with TRBJ2-3, with TRBD2 matching over 11 bases. With V trimmed by 4 bases and J by 4 bases, 7 bases remained unmatched. CDR3 length equals 16 residues. Germline V gives CDR1 SGHAT, CDR2 FQNNGV.